Sequencing of this T cell receptor (beta chain) was carried out in a study of blood T cells in healthy people across ages. CDR3 length: 12 amino acids. The germline V gene has CDR1 MDHEN and CDR2 SYDVKM. V lost 6 bases to trimming and J lost 15 bases; unmatched junction nucleotides: 11. With a J-beta primer mix and a sample-barcoded 5' primer, a second PCR ran about 6 to 11 cycles. TCRdb reprocessed the 5' RACE reads via MiXCR and lists one record per CDR3 protein. The data contain approximately 1.5 million distinct CDR3 sequences, roughly a third of them singletons. Study results and caveats: For the donors, CMV status was unknown and possibly confounded expanded clonotype changes. Diversity of TCR beta correlated strongly with naive T cell percentage.

This clonotype was seen only a few times. No antigen is known for it. Donors ranged from roughly 6 to 90 years old and were healthy Caucasians in Russia. Each of the donors had around 10 milliliters of peripheral blood drawn into EDTA-treated Vacutainer tubes. The chain is built from TRBV28 and TRBJ2-4; 7 bases are a match to TRBD1. The sequence was obtained from a woman in her 30s in good health. Sequenced sample: blood. CDR3 sequence: CASSRQLGQRYF. CDR3 coding DNA: TGTGCCAGCAGCCGCCAGCTGGGACAGCGGTACTTC.